Listed below are T cell receptor beta chains from one sample, sequenced in a study of cytomegalovirus exposure and HLA in healthy donors. Here immunoSEQ multiplex PCR was the method, and the copy in TCRdb shows in-frame clones only, minus some. The sample includes tens of thousands of clones, 6.5% to 8% of them seen just once. Sequencing was done on a sample of PBMCs. The receptors originated from a man in his forties or fifties in good health and CMV-seronegative. Both conserved end residues are part of each CDR3. D genes are given only for firm matches. For some rows the clone size is stated as once, few or many, or as a class when expanded; others skip it.

J gene: TRBJ1-1
V gene: TRBV28
D gene: NA
clone size: few
CDR3 DNA: TGTGCCAGCACAGACAGGCTCACTGAAGCTTTCTTT
CDR3 protein: CASTDRLTEAFF

J gene: TRBJ2-1
V gene: TRBV19
D gene: TRBD2
clone size: NA
CDR3 DNA: TGTGCCAGTGGTAGCGGGACCCTACGCTCCTACAATGAGCAGTTCTTC
CDR3 protein: CASGSGTLRSYNEQFF

J gene: TRBJ2-5
V gene: TRBV5-8
D gene: TRBD2
clone size: few
CDR3 DNA: TGTGCCAGCAGCTTGACCGGCGGGAGGGCCGGAGAGACCCAGTACTTC
CDR3 protein: CASSLTGGRAGETQYF

J gene: TRBJ2-3
V gene: TRBV15
D gene: NA
clone size: few
CDR3 DNA: TGTGCCACCAGCAATATTGGCAGGGCCACAGATACGCAGTATTTT
CDR3 protein: CATSNIGRATDTQYF

J gene: TRBJ1-5
V gene: TRBV28
D gene: NA
clone size: few
CDR3 DNA: TGTGCCAGCAGTTTCGGTCGGGGGGCAGGACAGCCCCAGCATTTT
CDR3 protein: CASSFGRGAGQPQHF

J gene: TRBJ1-4
V gene: TRBV10-3
D gene: NA
clone size: few
CDR3 DNA: TGTGCCATCAGGAAACAGGGCGGGGAAAAACTGTTTTTT
CDR3 protein: CAIRKQGGEKLFF

J gene: TRBJ2-5
V gene: TRBV14
D gene: NA
clone size: few
CDR3 DNA: TGTGCCAGCAGCCAAGATTCAGCGGCCGAGTACCAAGAGACCCAGTACTTC
CDR3 protein: CASSQDSAAEYQETQYF

J gene: TRBJ1-1
V gene: TRBV15
D gene: NA
clone size: NA
CDR3 DNA: TGTGCCACCAGCAGAGATCGTCCGGGGCGGGGGACTGAAGCTTTCTTT
CDR3 protein: CATSRDRPGRGTEAFF

J gene: TRBJ1-1
V gene: TRBV29-1
D gene: NA
clone size: few
CDR3 DNA: TGCAGCGTTGAGGAGGATTGGGTAGCTTTCTTT
CDR3 protein: CSVEEDWVAFF

J gene: TRBJ1-6
V gene: TRBV28
D gene: NA
clone size: few
CDR3 DNA: TGTGCCAGCAGACGGTTGAATTCACCCCTCCACTTT
CDR3 protein: CASRRLNSPLHF

J gene: TRBJ2-2
V gene: TRBV27
D gene: NA
clone size: few
CDR3 DNA: TGTGCCAGCAGTTTCCTGGCATTCGCGAACACCGGGGAGCTGTTTTTT
CDR3 protein: CASSFLAFANTGELFF

J gene: TRBJ1-6
V gene: TRBV7-8
D gene: NA
clone size: NA
CDR3 DNA: TGTGCCAGCAGCTTACTCCGTCGGAATTCACCCCTCCACTTT
CDR3 protein: CASSLLRRNSPLHF

J gene: TRBJ2-5
V gene: TRBV6-1
D gene: NA
clone size: NA
CDR3 DNA: TGTGCCAGCAGGGGCCTTGTGACCCAGTACTTC
CDR3 protein: CASRGLVTQYF

J gene: TRBJ2-6
V gene: TRBV7-9
D gene: TRBD1
clone size: NA
CDR3 DNA: TGTGCCAGCAGCCCCCTACAGGGGACCGGGGCCAACGTCCTGACTTTC
CDR3 protein: CASSPLQGTGANVLTF

J gene: TRBJ2-3
V gene: TRBV25-1
D gene: NA
clone size: few
CDR3 DNA: TGTGCCAGCAGTGGGACAGATTCTAGCACAGATACGCAGTATTTT
CDR3 protein: CASSGTDSSTDTQYF

J gene: TRBJ1-1
V gene: TRBV21-1
D gene: NA
clone size: few
CDR3 DNA: TGTGCCAGCAGCACTCAGGGGAGGGCCAACACTGAAGCTTTCTTT
CDR3 protein: CASSTQGRANTEAFF

J gene: TRBJ2-5
V gene: TRBV5-1
D gene: TRBD1
clone size: NA
CDR3 DNA: TGCGCCAGCAGCTTGGCTTGGGCAGGGGGCGAGGAGACCCAGTACTTC
CDR3 protein: CASSLAWAGGEETQYF

J gene: TRBJ2-7
V gene: TRBV6-1
D gene: TRBD2
clone size: NA
CDR3 DNA: TGTGCCAGCAGTGAAGGGAGCGGGGGCAAGCGCGAGCAGTACTTC
CDR3 protein: CASSEGSGGKREQYF

J gene: TRBJ1-1
V gene: TRBV5-8
D gene: TRBD1
clone size: NA
CDR3 DNA: TGTGCCAGCAGCTTCCGGGACAGGGGGAACACTGAAGCTTTCTTT
CDR3 protein: CASSFRDRGNTEAFF

J gene: TRBJ2-7
V gene: TRBV11-2
D gene: TRBD1
clone size: few
CDR3 DNA: TGTGCCAGCAGCCTGGGACAGGGTTCAGGATACGAGCAGTACTTC
CDR3 protein: CASSLGQGSGYEQYF

J gene: TRBJ2-5
V gene: TRBV15
D gene: NA
clone size: NA
CDR3 DNA: TGTGCCACCAGCAGACCCTGGGGGGGCAGATCCCAAGAGACCCAGTACTTC
CDR3 protein: CATSRPWGGRSQETQYF

J gene: TRBJ2-1
V gene: TRBV27
D gene: TRBD2
clone size: NA
CDR3 DNA: TGTGCCAGCAGTTCTATAGCGGGGGGGTACAATGAGCAGTTCTTC
CDR3 protein: CASSSIAGGYNEQFF

J gene: TRBJ2-2
V gene: TRBV14
D gene: NA
clone size: NA
CDR3 DNA: TGTGCCAGCAGCCACGAGAGGAACACCGGGGAGCTGTTTTTT
CDR3 protein: CASSHERNTGELFF

J gene: TRBJ2-3
V gene: TRBV5-1
D gene: TRBD1
clone size: few
CDR3 DNA: TGCGCCAGCAGCGTTACGGGACAGCTCACAGATACGCAGTATTTT
CDR3 protein: CASSVTGQLTDTQYF